These T cell receptor beta chains were read from a single sample in a study of beta chain features in type 1 diabetes. Sequencing used immunoSEQ multiplex PCR; TCRdb keeps in-frame clones, though not all of them. The top ten clones hold around 0.037% of a sample with roughly 230,000 clones, more than 9% of them seen once. Sequenced sample: naive CD4+ T cells from blood. These TCRs come from a young woman in good health. CDR3s leave out the opening cysteine and the closing phenylalanine or tryptophan. Expanded clones get a size class; other rows say once, few or many, or leave the size out.

clone_size | cdr3_length | v_call | cdr3_aa
NA | 12 | TRBV5-4 | ASSWKLAANEQF
few | 11 | TRBV5-6 | ASSLERGETQY
NA | 10 | TRBV14 | ASSQGPRGYT
few | 14 | TRBV4-1 | ASSPGTGSLVETQY
NA | 14 | TRBV9 | ASSVVGTGGYNEQF
NA | 9 | TRBV11-2 | ASSSGTGHT
NA | 14 | TRBV9 | ASSVVAGTNTGELF
once | 14 | TRBV1 | TSSQGLAGDTDTQY
NA | 12 | TRBV5-1 | ASSLVPGQETQY
few | 12 | TRBV5-1 | ASSLSGRSYEQY
many | 11 | TRBV30 | AWSVFTYNEQF
few | 13 | TRBV5-1 | ASKASGGPQNIQY
NA | 13 | TRBV2 | ASSEGVELSEKLF
NA | 11 | TRBV5-1 | ASSFGEDTEAF
NA | 9 | TRBV20-1 | SASPLYEQY
NA | 14 | TRBV5-4 | ASSLAGTRRTGELF
few | 8 | TRBV20-1 | SARGDEQF
few | 13 | TRBV14 | ASSYRDATNEKLF
few | 14 | TRBV30 | AWGPGLAGNQETQY
NA | 14 | TRBV5-1 | ASSLFVEGRDTEAF
few | 14 | TRBV18 | ASSPMAGGDNSPLH
few | 10 | TRBV7-2 | ASSLALDEQY
many | 10 | TRBV30 | AWHRGSYEQY
NA | 12 | TRBV5-1 | ASSSPSADNEQF
few | 12 | TRBV29-1 | SIYRTGGDEKLF
NA | 13 | TRBV5-1 | ASSLGTGKTYEQY
NA | 15 | TRBV11-2 | ASSIRTSGASTDTQY
NA | 14 | TRBV5-1 | ASSARQGNLNTEAF
few | 14 | TRBV30 | AWSVRSGLGYNEQF
few | 13 | TRBV5-1 | ASSGTGDSSYEQY
NA | 12 | TRBV6-1 | ASRGSGGAWSEF
few | 14 | TRBV27 | ASRNQGGPGANVLT
NA | 14 | TRBV5-1 | ASSLAVGGSTGELF
NA | 14 | TRBV7-2 | ASSLAGGPGRETQY
NA | 11 | TRBV7-9 | ASTGETQETQY
NA | 12 | TRBV4-2 | ASSQDRGRGKLF
many | 12 | TRBV29-1 | SAKQGSNTGELF
few | 12 | TRBV25-1 | ASRTSGYSYEQY
few | 11 | TRBV6-5 | ASSYEGGTEAF
NA | 13 | TRBV15 | ATSRRTSSYNEQF
few | 11 | TRBV6-4 | ASSSGLGTEAF
NA | 15 | TRBV19 | ASSILSGLGGANVLT
NA | 12 | TRBV5-1 | ASSSAPRVTEAF
few | 15 | TRBV18 | ASSPRAGGETGQPQH
few | 10 | TRBV2 | ASKSTGPTQY
NA | 14 | TRBV30 | AWSSPKTSGINEQF
NA | 15 | TRBV5-1 | ASSPTGLAGGEDTQY
few | 11 | TRBV19 | ASSIGLGETQY
NA | 12 | TRBV6-5 | ASSYSRGIGGYT
few | 18 | TRBV12-5 | ASGLVVGLAGISGYNEQF
NA | 11 | TRBV29-1 | SVVQGVGTEAF